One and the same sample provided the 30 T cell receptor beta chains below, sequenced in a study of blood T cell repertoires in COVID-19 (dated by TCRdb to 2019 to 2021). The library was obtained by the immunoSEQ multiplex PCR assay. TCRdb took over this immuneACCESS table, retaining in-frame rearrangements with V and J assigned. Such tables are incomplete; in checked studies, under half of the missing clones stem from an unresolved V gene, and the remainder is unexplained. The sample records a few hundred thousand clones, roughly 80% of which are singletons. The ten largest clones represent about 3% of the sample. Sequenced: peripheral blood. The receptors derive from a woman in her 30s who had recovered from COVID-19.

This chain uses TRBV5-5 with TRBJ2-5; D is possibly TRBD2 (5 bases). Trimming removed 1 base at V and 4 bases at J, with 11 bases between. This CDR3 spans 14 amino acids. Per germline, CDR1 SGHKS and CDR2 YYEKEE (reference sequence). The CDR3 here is CASSLSGEGETQYF. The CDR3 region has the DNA TGTGCCAGCAGCTTGTCAGGAGAGGGAGAGACCCAGTACTTC.

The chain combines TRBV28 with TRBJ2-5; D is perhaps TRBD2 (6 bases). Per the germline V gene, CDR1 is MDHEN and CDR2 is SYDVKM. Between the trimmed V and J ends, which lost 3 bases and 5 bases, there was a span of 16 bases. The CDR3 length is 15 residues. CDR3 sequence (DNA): TGTGCCAGCAGTTTTGCGGGGAGGTATAGGGAGACCCAGTACTTC. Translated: CASSFAGRYRETQYF.

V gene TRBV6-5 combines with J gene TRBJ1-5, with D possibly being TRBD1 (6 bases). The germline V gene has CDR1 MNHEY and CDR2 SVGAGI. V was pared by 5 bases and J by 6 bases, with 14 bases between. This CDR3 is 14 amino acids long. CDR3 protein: CASSRGGGSQPQHF. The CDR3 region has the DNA TGTGCCAGCAGTCGGGGGGGCGGAAGTCAGCCCCAGCATTTT.

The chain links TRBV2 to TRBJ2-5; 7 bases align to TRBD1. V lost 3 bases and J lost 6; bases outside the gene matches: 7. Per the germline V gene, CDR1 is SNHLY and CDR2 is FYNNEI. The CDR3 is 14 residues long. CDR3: CASSDVTGVKTQYF. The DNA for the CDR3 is TGTGCCAGCAGTGATGTTACAGGGGTAAAGACCCAGTACTTC.

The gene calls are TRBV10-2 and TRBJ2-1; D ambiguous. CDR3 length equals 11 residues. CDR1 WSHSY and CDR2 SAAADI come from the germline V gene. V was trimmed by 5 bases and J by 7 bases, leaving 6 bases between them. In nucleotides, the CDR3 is TGCGCCAGCAGTTTATTAAATGAGCAGTTCTTC. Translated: CASSLLNEQFF.

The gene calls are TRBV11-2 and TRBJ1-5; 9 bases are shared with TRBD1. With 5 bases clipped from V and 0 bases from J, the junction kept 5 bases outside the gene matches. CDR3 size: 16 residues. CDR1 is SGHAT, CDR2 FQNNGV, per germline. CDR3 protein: CASSLGTGYSNQPQHF. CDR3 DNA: TGTGCCAGCAGCCTCGGGACAGGGTATAGCAATCAGCCCCAGCATTTT.

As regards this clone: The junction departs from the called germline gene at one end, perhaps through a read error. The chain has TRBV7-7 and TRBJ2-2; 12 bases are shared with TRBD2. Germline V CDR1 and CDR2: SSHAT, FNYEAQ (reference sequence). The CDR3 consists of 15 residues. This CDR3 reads CASSPLAGGTGELFF. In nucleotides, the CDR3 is TGTGCTAGCAGCCCTCTAGCGGGAGGGACCGGGGAGCTGTTTTTT.

This CDR3 reads CASSLGQGLMNTEAFF. The DNA of the CDR3 is TGTGCCAGCAGTCTCGGACAGGGGCTAATGAACACTGAAGCTTTCTTT. The chain recombines TRBV2 with TRBJ1-1, with 9 bases lining up with TRBD1. This CDR3 comprises 16 residues. J gave up 0 bases and V 5 bases, and 7 bases lay outside the gene matches. Germline-derived CDR1 and CDR2 are SNHLY and FYNNEI.

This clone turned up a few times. The CDR3 spells CASSLSGSLDEQYF. CDR3 in DNA: TGTGCCAGCAGCTTAAGTGGGAGCTTGGACGAGCAGTACTTC. The V call is TRBV7-9, the J call TRBJ2-7, with TRBD2 as a possible D gene (5 bases). Looked up from germline, CDR1 is SEHNR and CDR2 is FQNEAQ (reference sequence). The CDR3 length is 14 residues. V shed 2 bases and J shed 5 bases, with 13 bases lying between them.

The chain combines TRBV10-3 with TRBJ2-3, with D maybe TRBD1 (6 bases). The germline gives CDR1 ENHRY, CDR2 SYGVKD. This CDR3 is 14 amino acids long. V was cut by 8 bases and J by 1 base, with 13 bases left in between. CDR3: CAIQEKGGTDTQYF. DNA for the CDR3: TGTGCCATCCAAGAGAAGGGGGGCACAGATACGCAGTATTTT.

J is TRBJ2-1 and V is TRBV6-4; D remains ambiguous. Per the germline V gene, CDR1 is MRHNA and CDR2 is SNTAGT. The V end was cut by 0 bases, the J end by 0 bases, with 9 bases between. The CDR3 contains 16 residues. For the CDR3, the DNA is TGTGCCAGCAGTGACTCGAGCCGGAGCTCCTACAATGAGCAGTTCTTC. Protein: CASSDSSRSSYNEQFF.

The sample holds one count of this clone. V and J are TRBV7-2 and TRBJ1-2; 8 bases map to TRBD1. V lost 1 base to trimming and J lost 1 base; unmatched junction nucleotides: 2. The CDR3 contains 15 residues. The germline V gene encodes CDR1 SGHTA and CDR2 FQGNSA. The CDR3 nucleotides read TGTGCCAGCAGCTTAGGACAGGGGAGTAACTATGGCTACACCTTC. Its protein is CASSLGQGSNYGYTF. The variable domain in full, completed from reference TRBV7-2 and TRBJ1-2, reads GAGVSQSPSNKVTEKGKDVELRCDPISGHTALYWYRQSLGQGLEFLIYFQGNSAPDKSGLPSDRFSAERTGGSVSTLTIQRTQQEDSAVYLCASSLGQGSNYGYTFGSGTRLTVV.

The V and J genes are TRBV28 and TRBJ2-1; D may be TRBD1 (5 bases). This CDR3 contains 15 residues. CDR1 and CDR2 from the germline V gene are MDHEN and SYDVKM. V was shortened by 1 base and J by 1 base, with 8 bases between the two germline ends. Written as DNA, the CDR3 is TGTGCCAGCAGTTTATATCCAGGGTCCTACAATGAGCAGTTCTTC. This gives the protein CASSLYPGSYNEQFF.

The CDR3 here is CASSAGTGGLSHGYTF. Written as DNA, the CDR3 is TGTGCCAGCAGCGCAGGGACAGGGGGTCTGTCGCATGGCTACACCTTC. J is TRBJ1-2 and V is TRBV9; the match to TRBD1 covers 11 bases. This CDR3 contains 16 residues. J was trimmed by 6 bases and V by 3 bases; bases with no gene match: 10. The germline V gene encodes CDR1 SGDLS and CDR2 YYNGEE.

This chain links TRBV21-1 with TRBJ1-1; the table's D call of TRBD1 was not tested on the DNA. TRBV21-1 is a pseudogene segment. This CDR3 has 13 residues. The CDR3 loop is CATSPRGNTEAFF. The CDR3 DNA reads TGTGCCACTTCGCCCAGGGGGAACACTGAAGCTTTCTTT.

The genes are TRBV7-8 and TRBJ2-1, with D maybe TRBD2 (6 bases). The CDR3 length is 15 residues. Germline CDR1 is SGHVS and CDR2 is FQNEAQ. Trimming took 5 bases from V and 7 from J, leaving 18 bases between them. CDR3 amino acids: CASSPPPSVENEQFF. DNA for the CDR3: TGTGCCAGCAGCCCCCCCCCTAGCGTCGAGAATGAGCAGTTCTTC.

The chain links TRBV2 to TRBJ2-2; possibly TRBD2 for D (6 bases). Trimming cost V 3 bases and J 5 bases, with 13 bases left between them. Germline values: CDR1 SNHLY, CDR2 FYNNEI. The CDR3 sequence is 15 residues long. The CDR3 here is CASSDPGVRTGELFF. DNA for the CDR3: TGTGCCAGCAGTGACCCGGGAGTCCGAACCGGGGAGCTGTTTTTT.

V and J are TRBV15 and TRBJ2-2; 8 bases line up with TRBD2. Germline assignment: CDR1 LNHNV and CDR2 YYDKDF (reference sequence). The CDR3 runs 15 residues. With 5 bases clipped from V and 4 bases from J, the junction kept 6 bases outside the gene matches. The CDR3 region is CATSSPSGSTGELFF. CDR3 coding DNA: TGTGCCACCAGCTCCCCCAGCGGGAGCACCGGGGAGCTGTTTTTT.

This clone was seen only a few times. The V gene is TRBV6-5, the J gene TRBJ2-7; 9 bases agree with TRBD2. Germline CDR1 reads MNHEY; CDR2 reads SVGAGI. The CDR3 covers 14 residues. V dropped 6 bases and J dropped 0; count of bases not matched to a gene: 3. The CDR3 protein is CASRATSGSYEQYF. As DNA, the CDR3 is TGTGCCAGCAGGGCGACTAGCGGCTCCTACGAGCAGTACTTC.

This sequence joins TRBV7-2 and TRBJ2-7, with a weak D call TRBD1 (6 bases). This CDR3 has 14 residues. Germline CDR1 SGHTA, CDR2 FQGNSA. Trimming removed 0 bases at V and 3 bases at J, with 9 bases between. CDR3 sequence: CASSLAGHNYEQYF. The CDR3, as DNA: TGTGCCAGCAGCTTAGCGGGACATAACTACGAGCAGTACTTC.

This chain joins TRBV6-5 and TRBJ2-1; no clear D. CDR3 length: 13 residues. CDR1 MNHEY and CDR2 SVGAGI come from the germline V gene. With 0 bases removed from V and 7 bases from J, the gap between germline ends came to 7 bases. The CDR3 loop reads CASSYSPPNEQFF. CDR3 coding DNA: TGTGCCAGCAGTTACTCTCCTCCTAATGAGCAGTTCTTC.

The CDR3 reads CASSSWTDQYF. In DNA, the CDR3 is TGTGCCAGCAGTTCGTGGACAGATCAGTACTTC. V gene TRBV28 combines with J gene TRBJ2-4; perhaps TRBD1 as D (6 bases). The germline V gene encodes CDR1 MDHEN and CDR2 SYDVKM. V shed 4 bases and J shed 12 bases, with 10 bases lying between them. CDR3 length equals 11 residues. The entire variable domain, with the rest obtained from reference TRBV28 and TRBJ2-4, is as follows: DVKVTQSSRYLVKRTGEKVFLECVQDMDHENMFWYRQDPGLGLRLIYFSYDVKMKEKGDIPEGYSVSREKKERFSLILESASTNQTSMYLCASSSWTDQYFGAGTRLSVL.

DNA of the CDR3: TGTGCCTGGAGTACCGGGACTAGCTTCGATGAGCAGTTCTTC. This codes for CAWSTGTSFDEQFF. The V gene is TRBV30, the J gene TRBJ2-1; 9 bases align to TRBD2. The junction had 7 bases not matched to a gene; V was cut back by 2 bases and J by 8 bases. The length of the CDR3 is 14 residues. In germline, CDR1 is GTSNPN, CDR2 SVGIG (reference sequence).

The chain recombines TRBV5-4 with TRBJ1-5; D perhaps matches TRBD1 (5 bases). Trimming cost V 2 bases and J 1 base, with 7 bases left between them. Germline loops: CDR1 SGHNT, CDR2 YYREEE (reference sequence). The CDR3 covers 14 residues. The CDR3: CASSFKGSNQPQHF. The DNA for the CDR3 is TGTGCCAGCAGCTTTAAGGGGAGCAATCAGCCCCAGCATTTT.

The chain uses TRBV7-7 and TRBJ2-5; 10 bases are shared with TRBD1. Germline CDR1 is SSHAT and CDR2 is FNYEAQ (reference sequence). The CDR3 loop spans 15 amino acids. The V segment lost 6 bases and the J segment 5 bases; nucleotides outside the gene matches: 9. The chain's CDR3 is CASSRRTGGLETQYF. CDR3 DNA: TGTGCCAGCAGTCGACGGACAGGGGGATTGGAGACCCAGTACTTC. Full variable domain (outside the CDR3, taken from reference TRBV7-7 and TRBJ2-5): GAGVSQSPRYKVTKRGQDVTLRCDPISSHATLYWYQQALGQGPEFLTYFNYEAQPDKSGLPSDRFSAERPEGSISTLTIQRTEQRDSAMYRCASSRRTGGLETQYFGPGTRLLVL.

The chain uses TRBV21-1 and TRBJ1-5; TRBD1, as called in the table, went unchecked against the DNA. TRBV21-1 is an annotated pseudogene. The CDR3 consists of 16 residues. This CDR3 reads CASSKGGTGGRWPQHF. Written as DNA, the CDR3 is TGTGCCAGCAGCAAAGGCGGGACAGGGGGAAGATGGCCCCAGCATTTT.

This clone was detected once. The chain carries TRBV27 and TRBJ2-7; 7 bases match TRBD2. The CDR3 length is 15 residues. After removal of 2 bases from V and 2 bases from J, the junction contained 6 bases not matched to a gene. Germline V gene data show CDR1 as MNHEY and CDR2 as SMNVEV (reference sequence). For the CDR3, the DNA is TGTGCCAGCAGTTTAAGCGGGGCACCGGCCTACGAGCAGTACTTC. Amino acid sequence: CASSLSGAPAYEQYF.

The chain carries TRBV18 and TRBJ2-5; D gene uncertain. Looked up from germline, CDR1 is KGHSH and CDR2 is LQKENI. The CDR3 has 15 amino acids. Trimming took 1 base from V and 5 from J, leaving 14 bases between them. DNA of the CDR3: TGTGCCAGCTCACCACAGTCGGTTACCCGGGAGACCCAGTACTTC. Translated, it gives CASSPQSVTRETQYF.

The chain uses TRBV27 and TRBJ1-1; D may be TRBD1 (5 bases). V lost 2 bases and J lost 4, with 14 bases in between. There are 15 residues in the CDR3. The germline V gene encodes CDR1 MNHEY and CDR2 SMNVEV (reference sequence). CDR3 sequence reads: CASSLGVGGGTEAFF. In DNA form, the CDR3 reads TGTGCCAGCAGTTTAGGGGTCGGGGGTGGCACTGAAGCTTTCTTT.

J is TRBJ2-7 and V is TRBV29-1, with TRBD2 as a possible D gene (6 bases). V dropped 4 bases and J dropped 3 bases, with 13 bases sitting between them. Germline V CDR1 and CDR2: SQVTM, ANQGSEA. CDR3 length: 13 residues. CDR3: CSVGGLILYEQYF. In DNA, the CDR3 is TGCAGCGTTGGGGGACTTATTCTCTACGAGCAGTACTTC.